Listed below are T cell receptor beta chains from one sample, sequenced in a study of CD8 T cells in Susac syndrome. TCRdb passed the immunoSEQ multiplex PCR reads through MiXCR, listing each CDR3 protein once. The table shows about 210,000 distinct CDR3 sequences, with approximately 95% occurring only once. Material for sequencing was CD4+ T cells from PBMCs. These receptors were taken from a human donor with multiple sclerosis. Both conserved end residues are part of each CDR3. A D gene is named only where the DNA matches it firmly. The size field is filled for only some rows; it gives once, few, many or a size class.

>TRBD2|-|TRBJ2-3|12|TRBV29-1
CSGRGARDTQYF
TGCAGCGGGCGGGGGGCAAGAGATACGCAGTATTTT
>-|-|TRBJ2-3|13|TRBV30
CAWSVRVEDTQYF
TGTGCCTGGAGTGTACGCGTCGAAGATACGCAGTATTTT
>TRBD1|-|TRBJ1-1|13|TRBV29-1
CSARDRGLTEAFF
TGCAGCGCCCGGGACAGGGGGCTGACTGAAGCTTTCTTT
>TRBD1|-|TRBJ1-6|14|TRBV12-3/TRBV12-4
CASTDTGQLGSLHF
TGTGCCAGCACCGATACGGGACAGCTAGGGTCCCTCCACTTT
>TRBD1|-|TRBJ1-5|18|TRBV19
CASSIPLTGGGFNQPQHF
TGTGCCAGTAGTATTCCTCTGACAGGGGGGGGTTTCAATCAGCCCCAGCATTTT
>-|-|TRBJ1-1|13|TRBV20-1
CSAIGRLNTEAFF
TGCAGTGCTATCGGGAGACTTAACACTGAAGCTTTCTTT
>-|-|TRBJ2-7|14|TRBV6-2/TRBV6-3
CASSFGQEVGEQYF
TGTGCCAGCAGTTTTGGCCAGGAAGTCGGCGAGCAGTACTTC
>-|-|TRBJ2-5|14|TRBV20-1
CSARGGQAQETQYF
TGCAGTGCTAGAGGGGGCCAGGCCCAAGAGACCCAGTACTTC
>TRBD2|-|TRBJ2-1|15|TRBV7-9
CASSSTSGSYNEQFF
TGTGCCAGCAGCTCCACTAGCGGATCCTACAATGAGCAGTTCTTC
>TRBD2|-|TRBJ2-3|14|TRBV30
CAWESSGGTDTQYF
TGTGCCTGGGAATCAAGCGGGGGCACAGATACGCAGTATTTT
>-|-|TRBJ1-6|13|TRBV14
CASSQGPGSPLHF
TGTGCCAGCAGCCAAGGTCCGGGTTCACCCCTCCACTTT
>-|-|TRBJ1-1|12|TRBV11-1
CASGGFSTEAFF
TGTGCCAGCGGAGGGTTCAGCACTGAAGCTTTCTTT
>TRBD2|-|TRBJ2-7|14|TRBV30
CAWSKSGGGYEQYF
TGTGCCTGGAGTAAAAGCGGGGGTGGGTACGAGCAGTACTTC
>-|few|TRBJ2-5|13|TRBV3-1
CASSQVAGETQYF
TGTGCCAGCAGCCAAGTGGCCGGGGAGACCCAGTACTTC
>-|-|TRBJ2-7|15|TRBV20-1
CSALPRQGGIREQYF
TGCAGTGCGCTCCCGAGACAGGGAGGGATCCGCGAGCAGTACTTC
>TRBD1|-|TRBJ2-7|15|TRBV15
CATSRGAGGQNEQYF
TGTGCCACCAGCAGGGGGGCAGGGGGTCAAAACGAGCAGTACTTC
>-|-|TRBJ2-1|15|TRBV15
CATSNSDSFFNEQFF
TGTGCCACCAGCAATTCTGACAGTTTTTTCAATGAGCAGTTCTTC
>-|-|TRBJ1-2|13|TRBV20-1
CSARVASGAGYTF
TGCAGTGCTAGAGTAGCCAGCGGGGCTGGCTACACCTTC
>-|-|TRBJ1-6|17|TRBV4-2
CASSQDLGSQGSGSLHF
TGTGCCAGCAGCCAAGATTTAGGCTCGCAGGGGAGCGGTTCCCTCCACTTT
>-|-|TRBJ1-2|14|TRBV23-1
CASSQSCSTYGYTF
TGCGCCAGCAGTCAATCGTGCAGTACCTATGGCTACACCTTC
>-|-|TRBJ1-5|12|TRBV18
CASSPSAQPQHF
TGTGCCAGCTCACCCTCTGCTCAGCCCCAGCATTTT
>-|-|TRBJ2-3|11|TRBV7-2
CASSRTSTQYF
TGTGCCAGCAGCCGGACCTCTACGCAGTATTTT
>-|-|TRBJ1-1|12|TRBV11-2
CASTLFHTEAFF
TGTGCCAGCACCCTTTTCCACACTGAAGCTTTCTTT
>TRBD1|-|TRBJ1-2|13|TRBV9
CASSLPGQYGYTF
TGTGCCAGCAGTCTACCGGGACAGTATGGCTACACCTTC
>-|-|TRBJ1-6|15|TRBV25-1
CASSESVTANSPLHF
TGTGCCAGCAGTGAATCGGTGACAGCGAATTCACCCCTCCACTTT
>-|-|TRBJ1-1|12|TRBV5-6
CASSFRVTEAFF
TGTGCCAGCAGCTTCAGGGTCACTGAAGCTTTCTTT
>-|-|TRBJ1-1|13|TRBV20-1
CSAGGTMNTEAFF
TGCAGTGCTGGGGGGACCATGAACACTGAAGCTTTCTTT
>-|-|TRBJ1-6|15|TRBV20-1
CSAMGGGSYNSPLHF
TGCAGTGCTATGGGGGGGGGCTCCTATAATTCACCCCTCCACTTT
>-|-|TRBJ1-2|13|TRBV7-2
CASSRDGHYGYTF
TGTGCCAGCAGCCGAGACGGGCACTATGGCTACACCTTC
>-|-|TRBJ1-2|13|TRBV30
CAWSLDYQNHLAF
TGTGCCTGGAGCCTGGACTATCAGAACCACCTCGCCTTC
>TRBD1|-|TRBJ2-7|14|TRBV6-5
CASRGTGGIHEQYF
TGTGCCAGCAGGGGGACAGGGGGAATCCACGAGCAGTACTTC
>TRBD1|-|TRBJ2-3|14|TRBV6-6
CASSWGQSTDTQYF
TGTGCCAGCAGTTGGGGACAGTCCACAGATACGCAGTATTTT
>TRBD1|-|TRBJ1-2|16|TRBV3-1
CASSQMTGRANYGYTF
TGTGCCAGCAGCCAAATGACAGGGCGAGCTAACTATGGCTACACCTTC
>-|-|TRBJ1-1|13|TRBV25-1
CASSPPGGTEAFF
TGTGCCAGCAGTCCCCCGGGTGGGACTGAAGCTTTCTTT
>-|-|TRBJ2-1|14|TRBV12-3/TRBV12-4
CASSPRGSDNEQFF
TGTGCCAGCAGTCCGAGGGGATCGGACAATGAGCAGTTCTTC
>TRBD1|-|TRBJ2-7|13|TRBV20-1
CSASRDRSDEQYF
TGCAGTGCGAGCCGGGACAGATCTGACGAGCAGTACTTC
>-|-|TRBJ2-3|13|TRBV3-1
CASSHGGTDTQYF
TGTGCCAGCAGCCACGGGGGCACAGATACGCAGTATTTT
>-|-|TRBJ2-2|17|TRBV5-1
CASSWALGGAYTGELFF
TGCGCCAGCAGCTGGGCCTTGGGCGGGGCTTACACCGGGGAGCTGTTTTTT
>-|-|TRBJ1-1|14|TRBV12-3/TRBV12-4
CASSLTLANTEAFF
TGTGCCAGCAGTTTGACTTTAGCGAACACTGAAGCTTTCTTT
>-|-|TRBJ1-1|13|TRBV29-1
CSAHGPLEAEAFF
TGCAGCGCTCACGGGCCCCTGGAGGCTGAAGCTTTCTTT
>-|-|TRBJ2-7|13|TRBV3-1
CASSLQGGDEQYF
TGTGCCAGCAGCCTACAGGGAGGGGATGAGCAGTACTTC
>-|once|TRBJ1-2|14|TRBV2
CASSEEGAGYGYTF
TGTGCCAGCAGTGAGGAAGGGGCGGGCTATGGCTACACCTTC
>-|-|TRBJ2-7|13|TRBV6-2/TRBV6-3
CASSGGTGNEQYF
TGTGCCAGCAGTGGCGGGACGGGGAACGAGCAGTACTTC
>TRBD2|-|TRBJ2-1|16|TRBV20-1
CSVLRLAGGLHNEQFF
TGCAGTGTCCTACGACTAGCGGGGGGCCTCCACAATGAGCAGTTCTTC
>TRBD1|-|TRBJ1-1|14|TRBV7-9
CASSSDRAITEAFF
TGTGCCAGCAGTTCCGACAGGGCCATCACTGAAGCTTTCTTT
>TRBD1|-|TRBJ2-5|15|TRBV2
CASSGRTGGGETQYF
TGTGCCAGCAGTGGTAGGACAGGGGGTGGGGAGACCCAGTACTTC
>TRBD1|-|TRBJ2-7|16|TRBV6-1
CASSLRLGTVSYEQYF
TGTGCCAGCAGCCTTCGGTTGGGGACAGTCTCCTACGAGCAGTACTTC
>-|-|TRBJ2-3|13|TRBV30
CAWSRVSTDTQYF
TGTGCCTGGTCCAGGGTTAGCACAGATACGCAGTATTTT
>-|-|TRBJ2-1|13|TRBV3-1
CASSQVGFNEQFF
TGTGCCAGCAGCCAAGTGGGTTTCAATGAGCAGTTCTTC
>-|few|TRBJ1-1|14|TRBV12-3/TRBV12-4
CASSLQGPNTEAFF
TGTGCCAGCAGTTTACAGGGCCCGAACACTGAAGCTTTCTTT
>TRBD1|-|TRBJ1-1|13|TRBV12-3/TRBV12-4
CASRDRGYTESFF
TGTGCCAGCAGGGACAGGGGTTACACTGAATCTTTCTTT
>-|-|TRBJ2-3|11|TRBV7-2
CASSSALAQYF
TGTGCCAGCAGCTCCGCGCTGGCGCAGTATTTT
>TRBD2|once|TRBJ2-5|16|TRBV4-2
CASSQEQLAGAETQYF
TGTGCCAGCAGCCAAGAACAACTAGCGGGGGCCGAGACCCAGTACTTC